This T cell receptor (beta chain) was identified in a study of blood T cell repertoires in COVID-19 (dated by TCRdb to 2018 to 2020). Broadly, across the study: Samples covering the acute and convalescent phases of COVID-19 were provided by collaborators in the United States, Italy and Spain. The samples were drawn from the first 160 participants of the ongoing ImmuneRACE study and from 950 to 1,500 subjects provided by 6 global collaborators. Sample metadata almost always included a de-identified subject ID, COVID-19 status, age in years and sex. The prospective study material was composed of cDNA or gDNA derived from T cells, B-cell-depleted T cells, or PBMCs. Deeply sampled blood TCRbeta repertoires from subjects exposed to, actively infected with, or recovered from COVID-19 were included in the dataset. Where HLA class I and class II types were available, the types were taken from metadata supplied by the sample provider, not from assay-based typing. A freely available public database, intended as a resource for researchers studying the immune response to SARS-CoV-2, is where the repertoires were released. Results the study describes overall, beyond this receptor: Clinical and demographic metadata were provided uncurated, with the amount varying by source and participant.

Deletion took 1 base off V and 7 bases off J, with a span of 6 bases between the germline ends. Including cysteine and phenylalanine, the CDR3 has 12 amino acids. Just the 36-base CDR3 DNA is kept, in frame starting at base 1. From a lookup of the germline V gene (reference sequence), CDR1 and CDR2 are LGHDT and YNNKEL. TCRbeta CDR3 regions were amplified from genomic DNA using the immunoSEQ Assay, a bias-controlled multiplex PCR. Processing in the source paper ran as follows. Within the assay, amplification of reference gene primers was used to estimate how many nucleated cells each sample contained. Sequence reads were collapsed and filtered to measure the absolute abundance of every unique TCRbeta CDR3 rearrangement. For each sample, productive Simpson clonality was calculated by taking the square root of Simpson's diversity index across productive rearrangements. TCRdb's version of the immuneACCESS table is confined to in-frame rearrangements and falls short of the full clone set. An unresolved V gene accounts for under half of the shortfall where checked; the remainder is of unknown origin. V and J calls and clone size are given by that table; D and trimming were obtained from the DNA. The sample yields 150,000 to 200,000 clones; around 85% were counted once. Roughly 8.7% of the sample is in the top ten clones.

On this clone itself: No cognate antigen has been identified for it. No much larger clone is present one base from it, and per-base qualities are unavailable.

Collaborating institutions collected whole blood in K2EDTA tubes following their own protocols. For TCRbeta analysis, collaborator samples were shipped as frozen whole blood, as isolated PBMCs, or as DNA extracted from either sample type. The source of this sequence is a man aged 45-65 years with active or convalescent COVID-19. The chain employs TRBV3-1 (or the pseudogene TRBV3-2) and TRBJ2-3, with no confidently assigned D gene. The sample was peripheral blood. The bases read TGTGCCAGCAGCCAAGGAGCCAATACGCAGTATTTT. The translation is CASSQGANTQYF.